The next 17 T cell receptor beta chains were all read from a single sample in a study of T cell repertoires in cytomegalovirus infection. What these receptors recognize is not known. MiXCR, applied by TCRdb to the reads, yields one record per CDR3 protein. The sample comprises 650,000 to 900,000 distinct CDR3 sequences, about 33% of which are singletons, and 9.5% to 15% rests with the top ten. The sample in question was cultured CD8+ T cells from PBMCs, obtained from culture after CMV antigen stimulation. These receptors came from a human donor in good health (CMV status not recorded). Some clones in this sample may be carry-over from other donors' samples.

This clonotype was seen many times. The gene calls are TRBV7-8 and TRBJ2-1; no definite D call. Per germline, CDR1 SGHVS and CDR2 FQNEAQ. The CDR3 covers 13 residues. Trimming cost V 1 base and J 6 bases, with 7 bases left between them. CDR3 nucleotides: TGTGCCAGCAGCTTAGGCAGAAGCAATGAGCAGTTCTTC. It is translated as CASSLGRSNEQFF.

This chain uses TRBV7-9 with TRBJ1-5; D call uncertain. Trimming left V 3 bases short and J 0 bases short, with 9 bases between. This CDR3 is built from 15 residues. Germline V gives CDR1 SEHNR, CDR2 FQNEAQ (reference sequence). The CDR3 reads CASSLGHNSNQPQHF. In DNA form, the CDR3 reads TGTGCCAGCAGCTTGGGCCATAATAGCAATCAGCCCCAGCATTTT.

This clonotype was observed many times. The chain employs TRBV12-3 or TRBV12-4 and TRBJ2-7; no reliable D call. The CDR3 loop spans 11 amino acids. V was pared by 4 bases and J by 3 bases, with 4 bases between. As DNA, the CDR3 is TGTGCCAGCAGTTCGGGCTACGAGCAGTACGTC. It codes for CASSSGYEQYV.

This clonotype was counted between two and nine times. This chain connects TRBV2 to TRBJ2-5; D possibly corresponds to TRBD1 (5 bases). The CDR3 consists of 13 residues. Germline V gene data show CDR1 as SNHLY and CDR2 as FYNNEI. Trimming removed 7 bases at V and 2 bases at J, with 11 bases between. The CDR3 region has the DNA TGTGCCAGCAAGGACAAGGGTCAAGAGACCCAGTACTTC. This codes for CASKDKGQETQYF.

This clonotype was seen only a few times. This chain connects TRBV5-4 to TRBJ1-3; a possible D gene is TRBD1 (5 bases). Trimming took off 1 base at V and 0 bases at J, with 11 bases between the two ends. This CDR3 comprises 16 residues. Per germline, CDR1 SGHNT and CDR2 YYREEE (reference sequence). Written as DNA, the CDR3 is TGTGCCAGCAGCTTGACTGTCGGGGGCTCTGGAAACACCATATATTTT. This translates into CASSLTVGGSGNTIYF. The complete variable domain, with remaining parts taken from reference TRBV5-4 and TRBJ1-3, reads ETGVTQSPTHLIKTRGQQVTLRCSSQSGHNTVSWYQQALGQGPQFIFQYYREEENGRGNFPPRFSGLQFPNYSSELNVNALELDDSALYLCASSLTVGGSGNTIYFGEGSWLTVV.

This clonotype appeared a few times. The chain carries TRBV5-6 and TRBJ1-2; no firm D call. V was clipped by 0 bases and J by 8 bases, with 11 bases between them. The CDR3 totals 13 residues. Germline values: CDR1 SGHDT, CDR2 YYEEEE. The CDR3 nucleotides are TGTGCCAGCAGCTTGGACTCCCTGGGGGGCTACACCTTC. Protein: CASSLDSLGGYTF.

The chain is built from TRBV15 and TRBJ2-3; TRBD1 aligns across 8 bases. The V gene end was trimmed by 0 bases and the J gene end by 4 bases; junction bases not matched to a gene: 12. Germline-derived CDR1 and CDR2 are LNHNV and YYDKDF (reference sequence). The CDR3 is 18 residues long. This chain's CDR3 is CATSRDETGGRISDTQYF. The CDR3 bases are TGTGCCACCAGCAGAGATGAAACAGGGGGTAGGATCTCAGATACGCAGTATTTT.

A note on this clonotype: An end of the junction differs from the germline gene, which may be a read error. DNA of the CDR3: TGTGCCAGCAGTCCCCCAGACACGAGGGGCTACTATGAGCAGTTCTTC. Its translation: CASSPPDTRGYYEQFF. The chain recombines TRBV28 with TRBJ2-1, with D perhaps given as TRBD1 or TRBD2 (5 bases each). This CDR3 has 16 residues. The V gene's germline CDR1 is MDHEN and CDR2 SYDVKM.

The chain joins TRBV24-1 to TRBJ1-5; TRBD1 is a possible D gene (5 bases). The germline gives CDR1 KGHDR, CDR2 SFDVKD. The V end lost 3 bases, the J end lost 0 bases, and 8 bases lay between the germline ends. The length of the CDR3 is 15 residues. Here the CDR3 reads CATSDGGYSNQPQHF. The CDR3 DNA reads as TGTGCCACCAGTGATGGGGGGTATAGCAATCAGCCCCAGCATTTT.

This clonotype occurred a few times. V usage is TRBV6-2 or TRBV6-3 and J usage is TRBJ2-7; D gene unclear. V lost 3 bases to trimming and J lost 2 bases, with 11 bases between them. The CDR3 covers 14 residues. Germline-derived CDR1 and CDR2 are MNHEY and SVGEGT. CDR3 coding DNA: TGTGCCAGCAGTTATATAGAAGGGCCCTACGAGCAGTACGTC. Translation: CASSYIEGPYEQYV.

The chain links TRBV28 to TRBJ2-1; 7 nucleotides line up with TRBD2. The germline gives CDR1 MDHEN, CDR2 SYDVKM. This CDR3 is 16 amino acids long. V trimming: 6 bases; J trimming: 4 bases; junction bases outside the gene matches: 12. The CDR3 sequence is CASRSAGASGYNEQFF. CDR3 in DNA: TGTGCCAGCAGGTCCGCCGGGGCTAGCGGTTACAATGAGCAGTTCTTC. The entire variable domain, with the rest obtained from reference TRBV28 and TRBJ2-1, is as follows: DVKVTQSSRYLVKRTGEKVFLECVQDMDHENMFWYRQDPGLGLRLIYFSYDVKMKEKGDIPEGYSVSREKKERFSLILESASTNQTSMYLCASRSAGASGYNEQFFGPGTRLTVL.

This chain joins TRBV7-2 and TRBJ2-7; D is unresolved. This CDR3 region has 14 residues. With 3 bases removed from V and 4 bases from J, the gap between germline ends came to 13 bases. CDR1 SGHTA and CDR2 FQGNSA come from the germline V gene. The chain's CDR3 is CTSSFFRANYEQYF. The CDR3, as DNA: TGTACCAGCAGCTTCTTCCGGGCCAATTACGAGCAGTACTTC.

This clonotype showed up just a few times. The chain recombines TRBV10-3 with TRBJ2-5; the match to TRBD2 covers 11 bases. Germline values: CDR1 ENHRY, CDR2 SYGVKD. This CDR3 contains 15 residues. Trimming took 5 bases from V and 2 from J; bases not matched to a gene: 4. CDR3 nucleotide sequence: TGTGCCATCAGTCTACTAGCGGGGGAGCAAGAGACCCAGTACTTC. It codes for CAISLLAGEQETQYF.

This rearrangement joins TRBV6-1 to TRBJ2-2; TRBD2 agrees at 8 bases. The CDR3 is 15 amino acids. Germline V gene data show CDR1 as MNHNS and CDR2 as SASEGT. The junction had 8 bases not matched to a gene; V was cut back by 7 bases and J by 4 bases. CDR3 protein: CASTRRLAGTGELFF. The CDR3 DNA reads as TGTGCCAGCACGAGGAGGCTAGCGGGCACCGGGGAGCTGTTTTTT.

The chain has TRBV7-9 and TRBJ1-1; 9 nucleotides align to TRBD1. The CDR3 consists of 16 residues. Germline V gives CDR1 SEHNR, CDR2 FQNEAQ (reference sequence). Unmatched junction bases numbered 5, after V lost 1 base and J lost 2 bases. CDR3 in DNA: TGTGCCAGCAGCTTAGTTTGGACAGGGGTTAACACTGAAGCTTTCTTT. Translating it yields CASSLVWTGVNTEAFF.

The chain joins TRBV12-3 or TRBV12-4 to TRBJ2-4; TRBD1 agrees at 8 bases. The length of the CDR3 is 15 residues. After removal of 4 bases from V and 0 bases from J, the junction contained 2 bases not matched to a gene. CDR3 nucleotide sequence: TGTGCCAGCAGTTCGGACAGGGTAGCCAAAAACATTCAGTACTTC. Its protein product is CASSSDRVAKNIQYF.

This clonotype showed up just a few times. This chain joins TRBV19 and TRBJ2-5; D unclear. The CDR3 runs to 15 residues. V lost 5 bases, J lost 0 bases, and 13 bases lay in between. Germline CDR1 and CDR2: LNHDA and SQIVND (reference sequence). The CDR3 DNA reads TGTGCCAGTAGTCACCCGGGTAAATACCAAGAGACCCAGTACTTC. Its translation is CASSHPGKYQETQYF.